This is a list of T cell receptor beta chains from one sample in a study of blood T cell repertoires in COVID-19. Sequencing was performed with immunoSEQ multiplex PCR; in TCRdb, only in-frame clones are kept and a portion is missing. The table records about 250,000 clones, about 90% of them present only once. Sequencing was performed on peripheral blood. These receptor sequences come from a man older than 75 with acute or convalescent COVID-19. Both conserved end residues are part of each CDR3. The order of the fields is V gene, J gene, D gene, clone size, CDR3 DNA, CDR3 protein. A D gene is named only where the DNA matches it firmly. Size is omitted from some rows. Given values are once, few, many or a class for expanded clones.

v_call: TRBV6-5; j_call: TRBJ1-3; d_call: NA; clone_size: NA; cdr3_nt: TGTGCCAGCAGTTACTCGAGAGCTCTAGGAAACACCATATATTTT; cdr3_aa: CASSYSRALGNTIYF
v_call: TRBV11-2; j_call: TRBJ2-7; d_call: TRBD2; clone_size: NA; cdr3_nt: TGTGCCAGCAGCCCGGGACTAGCGGGGGGCCCAAGGATGTACTTC; cdr3_aa: CASSPGLAGGPRMYF
v_call: TRBV5-1; j_call: TRBJ2-1; d_call: NA; clone_size: NA; cdr3_nt: TGCGCCAGCAGCTTGGATAGCCCCTACAATGAGCAGTTCTTC; cdr3_aa: CASSLDSPYNEQFF
v_call: TRBV11-3; j_call: TRBJ2-2; d_call: NA; clone_size: NA; cdr3_nt: TGTGCCAGCAGCCTAGACGAGGCCGGGGAGCTGTTTTTT; cdr3_aa: CASSLDEAGELFF
v_call: TRBV6-5; j_call: TRBJ1-2; d_call: NA; clone_size: NA; cdr3_nt: TGTGCCAGCACACAACAGGGTGTAGGGGGCTACACCTTC; cdr3_aa: CASTQQGVGGYTF
v_call: TRBV7-9; j_call: TRBJ2-3; d_call: NA; clone_size: NA; cdr3_nt: TGTGCCAGCAGCTTGAGTGGCAGGGAAATCACAGATACGCAGTATTTT; cdr3_aa: CASSLSGREITDTQYF
v_call: TRBV10-1; j_call: TRBJ1-1; d_call: NA; clone_size: NA; cdr3_nt: TGCGCCAGCAGAGGAGGGCTCAGATTTATCACTGAAGCTTTCTTT; cdr3_aa: CASRGGLRFITEAFF
v_call: TRBV28; j_call: TRBJ1-4; d_call: TRBD1; clone_size: NA; cdr3_nt: TGTGCCAGCAGGGGGCGACAGGGTTTACGGAAACTGTTTTTT; cdr3_aa: CASRGRQGLRKLFF
v_call: TRBV5-5; j_call: TRBJ1-1; d_call: TRBD1; clone_size: NA; cdr3_nt: TGTGCCAGCAGCCCCGGACAGGCCTCTAACACTGAAGCTTTCTTT; cdr3_aa: CASSPGQASNTEAFF
v_call: TRBV5-4; j_call: TRBJ2-3; d_call: TRBD2; clone_size: NA; cdr3_nt: TGTGCCAGCAGCCCAAGCGGGATCACAGATACGCAGTATTTT; cdr3_aa: CASSPSGITDTQYF
v_call: TRBV6-5; j_call: TRBJ1-1; d_call: NA; clone_size: NA; cdr3_nt: TGTGCCAGCAGTTACAGTGTAGTAAACACTGAAGCTTTCTTT; cdr3_aa: CASSYSVVNTEAFF
v_call: TRBV29-1; j_call: TRBJ1-4; d_call: NA; clone_size: NA; cdr3_nt: TGCAGCGTTGGGCCAAGAACAACTAATGAAAAACTGTTTTTT; cdr3_aa: CSVGPRTTNEKLFF
v_call: TRBV7-2; j_call: TRBJ1-4; d_call: NA; clone_size: NA; cdr3_nt: TGTGCCAGCAGCTCGGGGGGAGGGGTGGGTGAAAAACTGTTTTTT; cdr3_aa: CASSSGGGVGEKLFF
v_call: TRBV14; j_call: TRBJ2-3; d_call: TRBD2; clone_size: NA; cdr3_nt: TGTGCCAGCAGCCAAGAAGGACGCCCGGGACTAGCGGGGGAGCAAGGAGATACGCAGTATTTT; cdr3_aa: CASSQEGRPGLAGEQGDTQYF
v_call: TRBV19; j_call: TRBJ1-6; d_call: NA; clone_size: NA; cdr3_nt: TGTGCCACCCGCCCCACAGGGAGTAATTCACCCCTCCACTTT; cdr3_aa: CATRPTGSNSPLHF
v_call: TRBV2; j_call: TRBJ1-4; d_call: NA; clone_size: NA; cdr3_nt: TGTGCCAGCCGGGTTGGGGCTTCAACTAATGAAAAACTGTTTTTT; cdr3_aa: CASRVGASTNEKLFF
v_call: TRBV18; j_call: TRBJ1-1; d_call: NA; clone_size: NA; cdr3_nt: TGTGCCAGCTCCCCGTACCGGGGGGGAAGTACTGAAGCTTTCTTT; cdr3_aa: CASSPYRGGSTEAFF
v_call: TRBV21-1; j_call: TRBJ1-5; d_call: NA; clone_size: NA; cdr3_nt: TGTGCCAGCAGCAATCTCAGCCACGGGGCGGACAGGGAAGGTCAGCCCCAGCATTTT; cdr3_aa: CASSNLSHGADREGQPQHF
v_call: TRBV6-6; j_call: TRBJ2-4; d_call: TRBD2; clone_size: NA; cdr3_nt: TGTGCCAGCAGTCAGAAGGGCCCGGGGGGACGAGCCAAAAACATTCAGTACTTC; cdr3_aa: CASSQKGPGGRAKNIQYF
v_call: TRBV6-5; j_call: TRBJ1-4; d_call: NA; clone_size: NA; cdr3_nt: TGTGCCAGCAGTTACATGAGACAGCCCACTGAAAAACTGTTTTTT; cdr3_aa: CASSYMRQPTEKLFF
v_call: TRBV6-2/TRBV6-3; j_call: TRBJ2-7; d_call: TRBD2; clone_size: NA; cdr3_nt: TGTGCCAGCAGTTATGGGGCGGGAGCGACTTACGAGCAGTACTTC; cdr3_aa: CASSYGAGATYEQYF
v_call: TRBV6-1; j_call: TRBJ1-2; d_call: NA; clone_size: once; cdr3_nt: TGTGCCAGCAGTGTTACCGGGATAGTGGGGAACTATGGCTACACCTTC; cdr3_aa: CASSVTGIVGNYGYTF
v_call: TRBV27; j_call: TRBJ2-2; d_call: TRBD1; clone_size: NA; cdr3_nt: TGTGCCAGCAGTCGGCGTTCTCCGGGACAGGGGATAGCCGGGGAGCTGTTTTTT; cdr3_aa: CASSRRSPGQGIAGELFF
v_call: TRBV7-3; j_call: TRBJ2-1; d_call: NA; clone_size: few; cdr3_nt: TGTGCCAGCAGCTTAAATGGAGCTTACAATGAGCAGTTCTTC; cdr3_aa: CASSLNGAYNEQFF
v_call: TRBV5-1; j_call: TRBJ1-2; d_call: TRBD1; clone_size: NA; cdr3_nt: TGCGCCAGCAGCCCCAGGACAGGGGCGGTGAACTATGGCTACACCTTC; cdr3_aa: CASSPRTGAVNYGYTF
v_call: TRBV6-2/TRBV6-3; j_call: TRBJ2-7; d_call: NA; clone_size: once; cdr3_nt: TGTGCCAGCAGTTTCTTCTACGAGCAGTACTTC; cdr3_aa: CASSFFYEQYF
v_call: TRBV19; j_call: TRBJ1-4; d_call: TRBD1; clone_size: NA; cdr3_nt: TGTGCCAGTAGAGACCGGGACAGGTGGACACGGGGACTGTTTTTT; cdr3_aa: CASRDRDRWTRGLFF
v_call: TRBV19; j_call: TRBJ1-2; d_call: TRBD1; clone_size: NA; cdr3_nt: TGTGCCAGTAGTCCCCGACAGGGGCGAAATGGCTACACCTTC; cdr3_aa: CASSPRQGRNGYTF
v_call: TRBV19; j_call: TRBJ1-1; d_call: NA; clone_size: few; cdr3_nt: TGTGCCAGTAGTATATCTAGGGATGGGGGGATGGTCACTGAAGCTTTCTTT; cdr3_aa: CASSISRDGGMVTEAFF
v_call: TRBV29-1; j_call: TRBJ2-7; d_call: TRBD1; clone_size: NA; cdr3_nt: TGCAGCGTCCAAGAGAGGGCAGGGGGCGGTTACGAGCAGTACTTC; cdr3_aa: CSVQERAGGGYEQYF
v_call: TRBV5-1; j_call: TRBJ2-5; d_call: TRBD1; clone_size: NA; cdr3_nt: TGCGCCAGCAGCCATGGGACAGCTCAAGAGACCCAGTACTTC; cdr3_aa: CASSHGTAQETQYF